These 10 T cell receptor beta chains came from one sample sequenced in a study of blood T cell repertoires in COVID-19. Repertoires were generated with immunoSEQ multiplex PCR, while TCRdb's copy carries only in-frame clones and drops some. The table lists approximately 270,000 clones, 87% of them singletons. Sequencing was carried out using peripheral blood. The receptors were sampled from a man younger than 35 with active or convalescent COVID-19.

This chain links TRBV10-3 with TRBJ1-3; 7 positions match TRBD1. V was pared by 6 bases and J by 2 bases, with 7 bases of the junction left unmatched. This CDR3 has 15 amino acids. Germline V gives CDR1 ENHRY, CDR2 SYGVKD. CDR3 region: CAISLRTGPGNTIYF. The CDR3 DNA is TGTGCCATCAGCCTCCGGACAGGACCTGGAAACACCATATATTTT.

This chain links TRBV20-1 with TRBJ2-5; D gene unclear. Germline CDR1 and CDR2: DFQATT and SNEGSKA (reference sequence). V dropped 3 bases and J dropped 6 bases, with 23 bases sitting between them. The CDR3 has 16 amino acids. The CDR3 sequence: CSASVVLVGRLKTQYF. The CDR3 DNA reads TGCAGTGCTAGTGTTGTTCTGGTGGGCCGATTAAAGACCCAGTACTTC.

The gene calls are TRBV9 and TRBJ1-4, with 11 bases lining up with TRBD1. Trimming took 3 bases from V and 6 from J; bases not matched to a gene: 1. Germline CDR1 and CDR2: SGDLS and YYNGEE. The CDR3 runs to 14 residues. The CDR3 DNA reads TGTGCCAGCAGCGGGACAGGGGGCTATGAAAAACTGTTTTTT. Protein sequence: CASSGTGGYEKLFF.

The V call is TRBV3-1 (or the pseudogene TRBV3-2), the J call TRBJ1-5; 9 bases agree with TRBD1. The CDR3 is made up of 15 amino acids. The V and J ends lost 1 base and 6 bases, in that order; junction bases with no gene match: 4. Germline loops: CDR1 LGHDT, CDR2 YNNKEL (reference sequence). The CDR3 coding sequence is TGTGCCAGCAGCCAAGCCGGGACAGGGTCTCAGCCCCAGCATTTT. Its translation is CASSQAGTGSQPQHF.

The V call is TRBV19, the J call TRBJ1-1; D possibly corresponds to TRBD1 (6 bases). The germline gives CDR1 LNHDA, CDR2 SQIVND (reference sequence). V was shortened by 6 bases and J by 8 bases, with 16 bases between the two germline ends. The CDR3 has 13 amino acids. The CDR3 DNA sequence: TGTGCCAGTAGCCCGGACAGCCTCCCCGAAGCTTTCTTT. Its translation is CASSPDSLPEAFF.

The rearrangement links TRBV10-3 to TRBJ2-3; 11 bases are shared with TRBD2. Germline assignment: CDR1 ENHRY and CDR2 SYGVKD. The CDR3 has 15 amino acids. J lost 2 bases, V lost 5 bases, and 3 bases had no gene match. The CDR3 protein is CAISSSGGITDTQYF. The DNA for the CDR3 is TGTGCCATCAGTTCTAGCGGGGGGATCACAGATACGCAGTATTTT.

This chain connects TRBV9 to TRBJ2-1; D not resolved. The CDR3 runs to 15 residues. Per germline, CDR1 SGDLS and CDR2 YYNGEE. Trimming removed 0 bases from V and 1 base from J, with 8 bases in between. CDR3 sequence: CASSVVADSYNEQFF. The CDR3 nucleotides read TGTGCCAGCAGCGTAGTGGCGGATTCCTACAATGAGCAGTTCTTC.

V is TRBV15 and J is TRBJ2-1, with 11 bases identical to TRBD2. The CDR3 contains 16 residues. V was pared by 0 bases and J by 3 bases, with 1 base of the junction left unmatched. Germline loops: CDR1 LNHNV, CDR2 YYDKDF (reference sequence). In nucleotides, the CDR3 is TGTGCCACCAGCAGAGATGGGACTAGCGGCTACAATGAGCAGTTCTTC. The encoded protein is CATSRDGTSGYNEQFF.

The rearrangement links TRBV16 to TRBJ2-5, with D tentatively TRBD2 (6 bases). This CDR3 is built from 16 residues. The germline V gene has CDR1 KGHSY and CDR2 FQNENV. Trimming left V 0 bases short and J 4 bases short, with 15 bases between. The CDR3 DNA reads TGTGCCAGCAGCCAATCGGAGGGAGGCGCTGGAGAGACCCAGTACTTC. Its translation is CASSQSEGGAGETQYF.

This chain joins TRBV7-2 and TRBJ2-7, with 12 bases matching TRBD2. Looked up from germline, CDR1 is SGHTA and CDR2 is FQGNSA. The CDR3 sequence is 15 residues long. The V gene end was trimmed by 3 bases and the J gene end by 7 bases; junction bases not matched to a gene: 7. CDR3 amino acids: CASSFTSGGYGEQYF. The CDR3 DNA is TGTGCCAGCAGCTTCACTAGCGGGGGGTATGGTGAGCAGTACTTC.